What follows are 2 T cell receptor beta chains derived from one specimen sequenced in a study of blood T cell repertoires in COVID-19. The repertoire was sequenced with immunoSEQ multiplex PCR; TCRdb's copy has only in-frame clones and lacks some. This sample has 280,000 or so clones, with roughly 89% found just once. The sequenced sample was PBMCs or T cells enriched from blood (not recorded which). The receptors derive from a woman aged 40 to 55 who had recovered from COVID-19.

The V and J genes are TRBV7-2 and TRBJ1-5; D remains unclear. Germline CDR1 and CDR2: SGHTA and FQGNSA. V shed 7 bases and J shed 3 bases, with 10 bases lying between them. CDR3 length: 13 residues. This CDR3 reads CASNFGPNQPQHF. CDR3 sequence (DNA): TGTGCCAGCAATTTTGGGCCCAATCAGCCCCAGCATTTT.

The genes are TRBV15 and TRBJ1-5; D is perhaps TRBD1 (5 bases). Trimming shortened V by 6 bases and J by 0 bases, and 9 bases separated the two germline ends. The CDR3 spans 14 residues. Germline V CDR1 and CDR2: LNHNV, YYDKDF (reference sequence). Written as DNA, the CDR3 is TGTGCCACCAGAAACGGGGGTAGCAATCAGCCCCAGCATTTT. It specifies CATRNGGSNQPQHF.